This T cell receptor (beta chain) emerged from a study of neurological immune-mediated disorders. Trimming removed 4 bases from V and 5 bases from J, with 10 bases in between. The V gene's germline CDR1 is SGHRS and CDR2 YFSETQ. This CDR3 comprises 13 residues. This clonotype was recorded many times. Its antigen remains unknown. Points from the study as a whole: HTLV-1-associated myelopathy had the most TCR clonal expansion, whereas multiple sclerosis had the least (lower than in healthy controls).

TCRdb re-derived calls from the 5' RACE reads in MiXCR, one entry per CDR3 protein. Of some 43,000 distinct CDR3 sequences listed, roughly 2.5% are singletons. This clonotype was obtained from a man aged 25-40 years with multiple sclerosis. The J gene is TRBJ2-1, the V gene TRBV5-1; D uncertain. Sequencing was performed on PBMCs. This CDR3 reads CASSIPPDNEQFF. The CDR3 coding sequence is TGCGCCAGCAGCATCCCCCCGGACAATGAGCAGTTCTTC.